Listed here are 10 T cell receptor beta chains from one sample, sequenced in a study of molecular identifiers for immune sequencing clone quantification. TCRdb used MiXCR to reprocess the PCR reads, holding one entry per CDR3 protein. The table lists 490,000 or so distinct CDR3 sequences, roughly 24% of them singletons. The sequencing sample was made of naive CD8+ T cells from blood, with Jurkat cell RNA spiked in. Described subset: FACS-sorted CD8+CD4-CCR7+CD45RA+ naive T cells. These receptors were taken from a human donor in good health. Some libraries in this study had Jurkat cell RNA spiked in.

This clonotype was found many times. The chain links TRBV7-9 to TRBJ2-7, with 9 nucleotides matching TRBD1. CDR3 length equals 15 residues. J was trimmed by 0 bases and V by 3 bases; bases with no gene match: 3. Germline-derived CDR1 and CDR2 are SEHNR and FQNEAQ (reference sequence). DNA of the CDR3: TGTGCCAGCAGCTTGGACAGGGGTTACTCCTACGAGCAGTACTTC. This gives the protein CASSLDRGYSYEQYF.

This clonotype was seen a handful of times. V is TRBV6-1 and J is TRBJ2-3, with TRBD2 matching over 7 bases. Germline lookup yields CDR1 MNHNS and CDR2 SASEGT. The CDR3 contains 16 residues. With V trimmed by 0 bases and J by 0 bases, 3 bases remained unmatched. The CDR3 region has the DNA TGTGCCAGCAGTGAAGCGGCGGGGGAGAGCACAGATACGCAGTATTTT. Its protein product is CASSEAAGESTDTQYF.

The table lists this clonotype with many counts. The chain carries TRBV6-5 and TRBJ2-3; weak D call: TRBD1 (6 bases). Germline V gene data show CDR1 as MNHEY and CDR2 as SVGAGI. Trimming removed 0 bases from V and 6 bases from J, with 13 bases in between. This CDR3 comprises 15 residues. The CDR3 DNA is TGTGCCAGCAGTTACTCGACGCTTCAGGGGGATACGCAGTATTTT. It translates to CASSYSTLQGDTQYF.

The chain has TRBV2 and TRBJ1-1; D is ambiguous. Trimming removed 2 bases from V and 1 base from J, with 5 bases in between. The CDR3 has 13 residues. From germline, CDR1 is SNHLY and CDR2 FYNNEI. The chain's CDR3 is CASSEFRNTEAFF. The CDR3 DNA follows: TGTGCCAGCAGTGAATTTAGGAACACTGAAGCTTTCTTT.

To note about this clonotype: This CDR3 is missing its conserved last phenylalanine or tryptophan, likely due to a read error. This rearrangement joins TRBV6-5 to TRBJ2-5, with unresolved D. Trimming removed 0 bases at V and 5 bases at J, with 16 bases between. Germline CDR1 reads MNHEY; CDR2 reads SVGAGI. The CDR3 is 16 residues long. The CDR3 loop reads CASSYSLAGEPETQYS. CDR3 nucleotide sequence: TGTGCCAGCAGTTACTCTCTGGCTGGAGAGCCCGAGACCCAGTACTCC.

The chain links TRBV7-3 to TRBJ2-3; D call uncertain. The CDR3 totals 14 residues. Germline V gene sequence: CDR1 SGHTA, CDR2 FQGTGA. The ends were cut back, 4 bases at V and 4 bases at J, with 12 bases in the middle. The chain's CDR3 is CASSSVSGADTQYF. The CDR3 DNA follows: TGTGCCAGCAGCTCCGTTTCCGGCGCAGATACGCAGTATTTT. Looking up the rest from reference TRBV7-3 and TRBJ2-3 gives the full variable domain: GAGVSQTPSNKVTEKGKYVELRCDPISGHTALYWYRQSLGQGPEFLIYFQGTGAADDSGLPNDRFFAVRPEGSVSTLKIQRTERGDSAVYLCASSSVSGADTQYFGPGTRLTVL.

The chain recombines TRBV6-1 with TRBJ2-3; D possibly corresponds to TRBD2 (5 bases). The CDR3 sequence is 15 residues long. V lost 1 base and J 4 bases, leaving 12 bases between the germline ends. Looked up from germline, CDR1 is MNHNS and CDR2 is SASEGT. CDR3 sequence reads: CASSEDGIPSDTQYF. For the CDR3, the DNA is TGTGCCAGCAGTGAAGACGGGATCCCCTCAGATACGCAGTATTTT.

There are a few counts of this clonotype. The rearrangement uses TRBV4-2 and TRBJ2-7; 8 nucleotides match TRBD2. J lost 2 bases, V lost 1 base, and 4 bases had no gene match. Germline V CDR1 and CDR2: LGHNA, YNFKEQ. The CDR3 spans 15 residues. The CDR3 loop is CASSQVTTSAYEQYF. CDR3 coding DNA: TGTGCCAGCAGCCAAGTGACGACTAGCGCCTACGAGCAGTACTTC.

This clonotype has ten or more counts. In DNA form, the CDR3 reads TGTGCCAGCAGTTTTAATAGCGGGAGGATCCTTAGCACAGATACGCAGTATTTT. This translates into CASSFNSGRILSTDTQYF. The rearrangement joins TRBV28 to TRBJ2-3; 10 nucleotides agree with TRBD2. V was clipped by 3 bases and J by 0 bases; unmatched bases: 9. CDR1 and CDR2 from the germline V gene are MDHEN and SYDVKM. The length of the CDR3 is 18 residues.

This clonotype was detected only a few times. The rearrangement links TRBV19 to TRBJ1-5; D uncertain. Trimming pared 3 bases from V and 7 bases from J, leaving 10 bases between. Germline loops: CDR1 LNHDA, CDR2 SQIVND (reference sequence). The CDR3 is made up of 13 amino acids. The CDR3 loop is CASSIIDLQPQHF. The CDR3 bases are TGTGCCAGTAGTATTATCGACCTGCAGCCCCAGCATTTT.